These 17 T cell receptor beta chains share one sample of origin, sequenced in a study of T-cell memory formation after mild COVID-19. TCRdb called the 5' RACE reads again in MiXCR, with one record for every CDR3 protein. The table lists roughly 350,000 distinct CDR3 sequences, roughly 21% of them singletons. The sample taken for sequencing was PBMCs or a T cell subset sorted from them (not recorded which). These receptors originate from an adult woman who had mild COVID-19 (a few samples of this study predate the infection). Cell type and time point are not known.

The chain couples TRBV27 to TRBJ2-7, with 7 nucleotides matching TRBD1. V shed 2 bases, J shed 1 base, and the junction held 5 bases outside the gene matches. The germline gives CDR1 MNHEY, CDR2 SMNVEV (reference sequence). The CDR3 consists of 15 residues. The CDR3 sequence is CASSLVGQPSYEQYF. The CDR3 nucleotides read TGTGCCAGCAGTTTAGTGGGACAGCCTTCCTACGAGCAGTACTTC.

This chain uses TRBV6-1 with TRBJ2-1, with TRBD2 as a possible D gene (6 bases). V lost 2 bases, J lost 9 bases, and 14 bases lay in between. Germline V gives CDR1 MNHNS, CDR2 SASEGT. The CDR3 has 14 amino acids. The CDR3 is CASSERASGGEQFF. Written as DNA, the CDR3 is TGTGCCAGCAGTGAAAGGGCTTCCGGGGGTGAGCAGTTCTTC.

This clonotype was recorded a few times. The chain is built from TRBV19 and TRBJ1-5; no clear D. V lost 0 bases and J lost 1, with 10 bases in between. The germline V gene has CDR1 LNHDA and CDR2 SQIVND (reference sequence). The length of the CDR3 is 16 residues. CDR3 region: CASSIEKGTSNQPQHF. The CDR3, as DNA: TGTGCCAGTAGTATAGAAAAGGGCACGAGCAATCAGCCCCAGCATTTT. Filled out from reference TRBV19 and TRBJ1-5, the complete variable domain reads DGGITQSPKYLFRKEGQNVTLSCEQNLNHDAMYWYRQDPGQGLRLIYYSQIVNDFQKGDIAEGYSVSREKKESFPLTVTSAQKNPTAFYLCASSIEKGTSNQPQHFGDGTRLSIL.

V and J are TRBV2 and TRBJ1-5; the match to TRBD1 covers 9 bases. The CDR3 loop spans 17 amino acids. V shed 6 bases, J shed 0 bases, and the junction held 9 bases outside the gene matches. Germline-derived CDR1 and CDR2 are SNHLY and FYNNEI. The DNA of the CDR3 is TGTGCCAGCAGGAACGGCCGACAGGGGGGTAGCAATCAGCCCCAGCATTTT. Protein: CASRNGRQGGSNQPQHF.

This clonotype came up many times. The rearrangement uses TRBV5-1 and TRBJ2-7, with 12 bases that match TRBD2. The V gene's germline CDR1 is SGHRS and CDR2 YFSETQ. J gave up 3 bases and V 0 bases, and 1 base lay outside the gene matches. This CDR3 comprises 15 residues. In DNA form, the CDR3 reads TGCGCCAGCAGCTTGGGACTAGCGGGAGTCTACGAGCAGTACTTC. Encoded protein: CASSLGLAGVYEQYF.

This clonotype was seen at least ten times. The chain recombines TRBV9 with TRBJ2-3; 8 bases line up with TRBD2. Trimming at V came to 3 bases and at J to 0 bases, leaving 6 bases not matched to a gene. The CDR3 is 16 residues long. Germline V gives CDR1 SGDLS, CDR2 YYNGEE. The CDR3 coding sequence is TGTGCCAGCAGCGCTTTAGCGGGGATGAGCACAGATACGCAGTATTTT. This translates into CASSALAGMSTDTQYF.

This clonotype has a handful of counts. The CDR3 is CSVDGPGEEYEQYF. Here the CDR3 DNA reads TGCAGCGTTGACGGTCCGGGGGAGGAATACGAGCAGTACTTC. The chain links TRBV29-1 to TRBJ2-7; D possibly corresponds to TRBD2 (6 bases). Looked up from germline, CDR1 is SQVTM and CDR2 is ANQGSEA. The CDR3 is made up of 14 amino acids. V was shortened by 3 bases and J by 4 bases, with 16 bases between the two germline ends.

The rearrangement joins TRBV6-5 to TRBJ2-1, with D possibly matching TRBD1 (6 bases). V was trimmed by 6 bases and J by 15 bases, leaving 21 bases between them. CDR3 length equals 13 residues. The V gene's germline CDR1 is MNHEY and CDR2 SVGAGI. CDR3 bases: TGTGCCAGCAGCTACCAAGAGGGGCAGGGGATGTTCTTC. As protein: CASSYQEGQGMFF.

The chain links TRBV6-5 to TRBJ2-5; 8 positions agree with TRBD2. Germline values: CDR1 MNHEY, CDR2 SVGAGI. J gave up 5 bases and V 6 bases, and 5 bases lay outside the gene matches. CDR3 length equals 13 residues. In DNA form, the CDR3 reads TGTGCCAGCAGATCGGGGGGGATGGAGACCCAGTACTTC. This sequence encodes CASRSGGMETQYF.

The rearrangement links TRBV25-1 to TRBJ1-1; TRBD1 matches 8 bases. CDR1 is MGHDK and CDR2 is SYGVNS in the germline V gene. This CDR3 contains 15 residues. Trimming cost V 3 bases and J 7 bases; bases outside gene matches: 10. In DNA form, the CDR3 reads TGTGCCAGCAGTGACCCTACAGGGGGTTTCGTTGAAGCTTTCTTT. As protein: CASSDPTGGFVEAFF.

The chain recombines TRBV3-1 with TRBJ2-7; the match to TRBD1 covers 7 bases. V gave up 4 bases and J gave up 3 bases; unmatched junction bases: 12. This CDR3 has 16 residues. Germline V lookup: CDR1 LGHDT, CDR2 YNNKEL (reference sequence). This chain's CDR3 is CASSPSTQGPFYEQYF. CDR3 nucleotide sequence: TGTGCCAGCAGCCCGTCGACACAGGGGCCGTTCTACGAGCAGTACTTC.

This clonotype was found a few times. The chain has TRBV6-6 and TRBJ2-7; D gene uncertain. Per the germline V gene, CDR1 is MNHNY and CDR2 is SVGAGI (reference sequence). The CDR3 is 12 amino acids. V was trimmed by 2 bases and J by 3 bases, leaving 5 bases between them. The CDR3 DNA is TGTGCCAGCAGTTACACGAACTACGAGCAGTACTTC. This gives the protein CASSYTNYEQYF.

This sequence joins TRBV24-1 and TRBJ2-2; 7 positions agree with TRBD2. The length of the CDR3 is 14 residues. Per germline, CDR1 KGHDR and CDR2 SFDVKD. The ends lost 4 bases at V and 7 bases at J; junction bases unmatched: 5. CDR3 protein: CATSERENGGELFF. In DNA form, the CDR3 reads TGTGCCACCAGTGAGCGGGAGAACGGCGGGGAGCTGTTTTTT.

The chain combines TRBV7-6 with TRBJ1-1; D may be TRBD1 (5 bases). Per germline, CDR1 SGHVS and CDR2 FNYEAQ. The CDR3 covers 15 residues. V lost 5 bases and J lost 1, with 14 bases in between. The CDR3 sequence is CASSEGMGGNTEAFF. CDR3 nucleotide sequence: TGTGCCAGCAGCGAAGGGATGGGGGGGAACACTGAAGCTTTCTTT.

The rearrangement joins TRBV27 to TRBJ2-1; D possibly uses TRBD1 or TRBD2 (5 bases each). Germline values: CDR1 MNHEY, CDR2 SMNVEV (reference sequence). The V and J ends lost 3 bases and 10 bases respectively, with 7 bases between them. CDR3 length equals 11 residues. Here the CDR3 reads CASSFGGEQFF. Here the CDR3 DNA reads TGTGCCAGCAGTTTTGGGGGAGAGCAGTTCTTC.

This clonotype has more than one count but fewer than ten. The chain joins TRBV12-3 or TRBV12-4 to TRBJ2-4; D gene ambiguous. Trimming stripped 3 bases from V and 0 bases from J, with 9 bases between. CDR3 length: 15 amino acids. CDR3 nucleotide sequence: TGTGCCAGCAGTTTTTACAGAGAAGCCAAAAACATTCAGTACTTC. This translates into CASSFYREAKNIQYF.

This chain links TRBV9 with TRBJ2-3; tentative D call: TRBD1 (5 bases). There are 15 residues in the CDR3. V dropped 7 bases and J dropped 2 bases, with 17 bases sitting between them. Germline CDR1 reads SGDLS; CDR2 reads YYNGEE. Here the CDR3 DNA reads TGTGCCAGCTGCAAAGGGGTCCATTTCACAGATACGCAGTATTTT. Translation gives CASCKGVHFTDTQYF.